This T cell receptor (beta chain) was sequenced during a study of CD8 T cells in ankylosing spondylitis. A single record per CDR3 protein comes from TCRdb applying MiXCR to the 5' RACE reads. The sample consists of 240,000 or so distinct CDR3 sequences, approximately 9% of them appearing once. This clonotype has at least ten counts. The CDR3 loop spans 15 amino acids. Trimming took 5 bases from V and 7 from J, leaving 21 bases between them. CDR1 and CDR2 (germline): DFQATT, SNEGSKA (reference sequence). The sequenced material came from blood, either unsorted or a sorted T cell fraction (not recorded which). The chain has TRBV20-1 and TRBJ2-1; D assignment may be TRBD1 or TRBD2 (5 bases each). The TCR comes from a male donor with ankylosing spondylitis or in good health (not recorded which). This chain's CDR3 is CSAENPRGAVNEQFF. The CDR3 DNA sequence: TGCAGTGCTGAGAACCCGCGAGGGGCAGTTAATGAGCAGTTCTTC.